One sample yielded the 12 T cell receptor beta chains listed below, sequenced in a study of control samples from healthy donors and cancer patients. The table came from immunoSEQ multiplex PCR; TCRdb's copy has only in-frame clones and leaves some out. The table records about 120,000 clones, approximately 88% of them present only once. The material sequenced was blood. Receptors were obtained from a man aged 40-50 years in good health.

The V gene is TRBV3-1 (or the pseudogene TRBV3-2), the J gene TRBJ2-7, with 11 bases matching TRBD2. CDR3 length equals 17 residues. V shed 2 bases, J shed 2 bases, and the junction held 8 bases outside the gene matches. CDR1 and CDR2 (germline): LGHDT, YNNKEL (reference sequence). CDR3 bases: TGTGCCAGCAGCCAATGGTCTAGCGGGGGGCTCCCCTACGAGCAGTACTTC. Translating gives CASSQWSSGGLPYEQYF.

The rearrangement links TRBV12-3 or TRBV12-4 to TRBJ2-5; TRBD2 matches at 7 bases. CDR3 length equals 12 residues. Trimming took 6 bases from V and 9 from J; bases not matched to a gene: 7. This CDR3 is CASRPSRGAQYF. The DNA of the CDR3 is TGTGCCAGCAGACCGTCACGGGGGGCCCAGTACTTC.

V is TRBV19 and J is TRBJ1-3; the match to TRBD1 covers 7 bases. The V gene's germline CDR1 is LNHDA and CDR2 SQIVND (reference sequence). Trimming at V came to 3 bases and at J to 2 bases, leaving 7 bases not matched to a gene. The CDR3 contains 16 residues. CDR3 bases: TGTGCCAGTAGTATGAACGGACAGGTCGCTGGAAACACCATATATTTT. Its protein is CASSMNGQVAGNTIYF.

V gene TRBV5-5 combines with J gene TRBJ1-2; D unclear. V was trimmed by 1 base and J by 1 base, leaving 14 bases between them. CDR3 length equals 16 residues. Germline loops: CDR1 SGHKS, CDR2 YYEKEE (reference sequence). Here the CDR3 reads CASSLRDHHLNYGYTF. The CDR3 DNA reads TGTGCCAGCAGCTTGAGGGATCATCACCTTAACTATGGCTACACCTTC.

The V and J genes are TRBV7-9 and TRBJ2-7; D uncertain. Germline CDR1 reads SEHNR; CDR2 reads FQNEAQ (reference sequence). Trimming cost V 1 base and J 3 bases, with 13 bases left between them. This CDR3 is built from 15 residues. The CDR3, as DNA: TGTGCCAGCAGCTTAGGGGCGGTTGTGGGCTACGAGCAGTACTTC. Protein product: CASSLGAVVGYEQYF.

The chain joins TRBV7-9 to TRBJ2-1; 10 bases align to TRBD1. CDR3 length: 15 residues. Germline assignment: CDR1 SEHNR and CDR2 FQNEAQ (reference sequence). V lost 5 bases and J lost 4; bases outside the gene matches: 5. CDR3 loop: CASSLGQGEYNEQFF. The CDR3 DNA follows: TGTGCCAGCAGCCTCGGACAGGGGGAATACAATGAGCAGTTCTTC.

The chain carries TRBV9 and TRBJ2-7; 7 nucleotides match TRBD2. The CDR3 covers 15 residues. V shed 4 bases and J 0 bases; nucleotides not matched to a gene: 7. Germline CDR1 and CDR2: SGDLS and YYNGEE. The CDR3: CASSPGTTLSYEQYF. The DNA of the CDR3 is TGTGCCAGCAGCCCCGGGACTACCCTCTCCTACGAGCAGTACTTC.

The chain is built from TRBV14 and TRBJ2-5; D may match TRBD1 or TRBD2 (5 bases each). The CDR3 runs to 13 residues. The V end lost 4 bases, the J end lost 5 bases, and 11 bases lay between the germline ends. The V gene's germline CDR1 is SGHDN and CDR2 FVKESK. The CDR3 sequence: CASSPTGTETQYF. CDR3 bases: TGTGCCAGCAGCCCGACCGGGACGGAGACCCAGTACTTC.

The chain joins TRBV6-5 to TRBJ1-1; 8 bases fit TRBD1. CDR1 is MNHEY, CDR2 SVGAGI, per germline. J gave up 1 base and V 5 bases, and 6 bases lay outside the gene matches. The CDR3 has 15 residues. CDR3 nucleotide sequence: TGTGCCAGCAGTCGACAGGGGAGGGCGAACACTGAAGCTTTCTTT. Translating it yields CASSRQGRANTEAFF.

The V and J genes are TRBV12-3 or TRBV12-4 and TRBJ1-4, with D hard to call. The CDR3 covers 12 residues. With 2 bases removed from V and 8 bases from J, the gap between germline ends came to 6 bases. In DNA, the CDR3 is TGTGCCAGCAGTTTATTCGGGGAAAAACTGTTTTTT. Translated, it gives CASSLFGEKLFF.

The CDR3 is CASSLLAGVSNEQFF. In DNA form, the CDR3 reads TGTGCCAGCAGCTTATTAGCGGGGGTAAGCAATGAGCAGTTCTTC. This rearrangement joins TRBV11-2 to TRBJ2-1; 9 nucleotides match TRBD2. V was clipped by 2 bases and J by 6 bases; unmatched bases: 5. Per the germline V gene, CDR1 is SGHAT and CDR2 is FQNNGV. This CDR3 is built from 15 residues.

V gene TRBV19 combines with J gene TRBJ2-6; 8 bases fit TRBD2. CDR3 length equals 18 residues. V shed 7 bases and J 0 bases; nucleotides not matched to a gene: 11. Per the germline V gene, CDR1 is LNHDA and CDR2 is SQIVND (reference sequence). The CDR3 DNA reads as TGTGCCAGTATCGGTGTGGCGGGGGGCCTCTCTGGGGCCAACGTCCTGACTTTC. It codes for CASIGVAGGLSGANVLTF.